This passage covers 27 T cell receptor beta chains from one sample sequenced in a study of T cell repertoires in cytomegalovirus infection. MiXCR was run by TCRdb on the reads, yielding one entry per CDR3 protein. The sample consists of roughly 310,000 distinct CDR3 sequences, about 28% of them appearing once. Antigens of these TCRs are unknown. This specimen consisted of cultured PBMCs, obtained from culture after CMV antigen stimulation. The receptor set was obtained from a human donor in good health (CMV status not recorded). Some clones in this sample may be carry-over from other donors' samples.

This clonotype was found a few times. V usage is TRBV19 and J usage is TRBJ1-5; D gene ambiguous. This CDR3 contains 15 residues. Per the germline V gene, CDR1 is LNHDA and CDR2 is SQIVND (reference sequence). With 0 bases removed from V and 7 bases from J, the gap between germline ends came to 13 bases. The CDR3 DNA is TGTGCCAGTAGTATAGATTTTTGGGGAAGCCAGCCCCAGCATTTT. Protein: CASSIDFWGSQPQHF.

The chain carries TRBV7-3 and TRBJ2-1; 10 bases align to TRBD2. CDR3 size: 16 residues. Per germline, CDR1 SGHTA and CDR2 FQGTGA. Trimming removed 0 bases from V and 4 bases from J; junction bases left unmatched: 3. The CDR3 bases are TGTGCCAGCAGCTTAACCGGGACTAGCGCATACAATGAGCAGTTCTTC. Protein: CASSLTGTSAYNEQFF.

The J gene is TRBJ2-1, the V gene TRBV20-1, with 8 bases identical to TRBD1. V gave up 3 bases and J gave up 9 bases; unmatched junction bases: 4. Germline V gives CDR1 DFQATT, CDR2 SNEGSKA (reference sequence). This CDR3 comprises 12 residues. CDR3 protein: CSASQQGVEQFF. DNA for the CDR3: TGCAGTGCTAGCCAACAGGGGGTTGAGCAGTTCTTC.

This clonotype was recorded many times. This chain connects TRBV6-5 to TRBJ1-2, with 11 bases aligning to TRBD1. The germline V gene encodes CDR1 MNHEY and CDR2 SVGAGI. V gave up 0 bases and J gave up 0 bases; unmatched junction bases: 3. The CDR3 is 17 amino acids. CDR3: CASSYSGQGAANYGYTF. In nucleotides, the CDR3 is TGTGCCAGCAGTTACTCCGGACAGGGGGCGGCTAACTATGGCTACACCTTC.

This clonotype was seen many times. This chain links TRBV6-4 with TRBJ2-1, with D perhaps matching TRBD2 (6 bases). This CDR3 is built from 16 residues. Germline-derived CDR1 and CDR2 are MRHNA and SNTAGT. The germline V and J ends were trimmed by 0 bases and 4 bases, with 13 bases remaining between them. The CDR3 DNA follows: TGTGCCAGCAGTGACTCGGTTAGCGGACCATACAATGAGCAGTTCTTC. Protein product: CASSDSVSGPYNEQFF.

V and J are TRBV11-2 and TRBJ1-1; no clear D. Trimming removed 2 bases from V and 11 bases from J, with 18 bases in between. The germline V gene has CDR1 SGHAT and CDR2 FQNNGV. The CDR3 is made up of 14 amino acids. DNA of the CDR3: TGTGCCAGCAGCTTATTCCGGCAGGCCACGAAGGCTTTCTTT. It encodes CASSLFRQATKAFF.

This clonotype was recorded many times. The chain joins TRBV7-8 to TRBJ2-2; D not certain. Germline V gives CDR1 SGHVS, CDR2 FQNEAQ. The germline V and J ends were trimmed by 0 bases and 0 bases, with 14 bases remaining between them. The CDR3 is 18 residues long. CDR3 amino acids: CASSLAPGSPSNTGELFF. The CDR3 DNA follows: TGTGCCAGCAGCTTAGCCCCGGGTAGCCCATCGAACACCGGGGAGCTGTTTTTT.

The chain couples TRBV3-1 to TRBJ2-7; D not resolved. Per germline, CDR1 LGHDT and CDR2 YNNKEL (reference sequence). The CDR3 has 14 residues. V was pared by 4 bases and J by 4 bases, with 14 bases between. The DNA of the CDR3 is TGTGCCAGCAGCCCCCGCCAATCCCTTTACGAGCAGTACTTC. Translation: CASSPRQSLYEQYF.

This sequence joins TRBV20-1 and TRBJ1-6, with 8 bases that match TRBD1. The V segment lost 0 bases and the J segment 7 bases; nucleotides outside the gene matches: 5. The length of the CDR3 is 15 residues. Germline values: CDR1 DFQATT, CDR2 SNEGSKA (reference sequence). The CDR3 region is CSARDRTGMNSPLHF. CDR3 coding DNA: TGCAGTGCTAGAGATCGGACAGGGATGAATTCACCCCTCCACTTT.

The CDR3 spells CASSHAGTGGDWTDTQYF. In nucleotides, the CDR3 is TGCGCCAGCAGCCATGCCGGGACAGGGGGCGATTGGACAGATACGCAGTATTTT. The V gene is TRBV5-1, the J gene TRBJ2-3; TRBD1 agrees at 12 bases. Trimming at V came to 4 bases and at J to 3 bases, leaving 12 bases not matched to a gene. The CDR3 consists of 18 residues. Germline values: CDR1 SGHRS, CDR2 YFSETQ.

The chain links TRBV6-8 to TRBJ1-2; 9 bases are shared with TRBD1. This CDR3 contains 14 residues. CDR1 and CDR2 (germline): MNHGY, SAAAGT. Trimming took 4 bases from V and 5 from J; bases not matched to a gene: 5. CDR3 DNA: TGTGCCAGCAGTTTCGACAGGGGGATATATGGCTACACCTTC. Protein: CASSFDRGIYGYTF.

This clonotype came up a few times. The chain carries TRBV7-6 and TRBJ1-1, with TRBD1 as a possible D gene (5 bases). CDR1 and CDR2 from the germline V gene are SGHVS and FNYEAQ. V lost 1 base and J lost 10, with 10 bases in between. This CDR3 comprises 12 residues. CDR3 DNA: TGTGCCAGCAGCTTAGTTCAGGGTGCAGCTTTCTTT. This gives the protein CASSLVQGAAFF.

This clonotype occurred a few times. The chain joins TRBV4-1 to TRBJ1-2; D is uncertain. The germline V gene has CDR1 MGHRA and CDR2 YSYEKL. This CDR3 comprises 14 residues. Trimming took off 4 bases at V and 3 bases at J, with 12 bases between the two ends. This CDR3 is CASSPRDSYYGYTF. The CDR3 DNA sequence: TGCGCCAGCAGCCCCCGGGATTCTTACTATGGCTACACCTTC.

This clonotype was seen more than once but under ten times. At one of its ends the junction is not consistent with the germline gene, which may arise from a read error. The V and J genes are TRBV4-1 and TRBJ2-1, with D unclear. From germline, CDR1 is MGHRA and CDR2 YSYEKL. The CDR3 has 16 amino acids. The CDR3 loop is CASSQGSDPIYNEQFF. CDR3 DNA: TGTGCCAGCAGCCAAGGATCGGATCCTATCTACAATGAGCAGTTCTTC.

This clonotype was found a few times. This sequence joins TRBV7-2 and TRBJ2-1; 9 bases are a match to TRBD2. The germline gives CDR1 SGHTA, CDR2 FQGNSA. V shed 5 bases, J shed 6 bases, and the junction held 14 bases outside the gene matches. The CDR3 has 17 amino acids. CDR3 nucleotide sequence: TGTGCCAGCAGCCCACCTAGGTTGCTAGCGGGAATCAATGAGCAGTTCTTC. It encodes CASSPPRLLAGINEQFF.

The V call is TRBV19, the J call TRBJ2-1, with D perhaps TRBD1 (5 bases). Per germline, CDR1 LNHDA and CDR2 SQIVND (reference sequence). Trimming took off 5 bases at V and 5 bases at J, with 13 bases between the two ends. CDR3 size: 14 residues. CDR3 bases: TGTGCCAGTAGTCCTGTGACAGCTAACAATGAGCAGTTCTTC. Its protein is CASSPVTANNEQFF.

V is TRBV20-1 and J is TRBJ2-4, with TRBD2 as a possible D gene (6 bases). V dropped 0 bases and J dropped 6 bases, with 15 bases sitting between them. The CDR3 length is 15 residues. Germline CDR1 reads DFQATT; CDR2 reads SNEGSKA (reference sequence). CDR3 loop: CSARDGTQAVNIQYF. The CDR3 coding sequence is TGCAGTGCTAGAGACGGGACTCAAGCGGTAAACATTCAGTACTTC.

The V gene is TRBV2, the J gene TRBJ1-6; TRBD1 aligns across 9 bases. Looked up from germline, CDR1 is SNHLY and CDR2 is FYNNEI. J was trimmed by 6 bases and V by 2 bases; bases with no gene match: 5. CDR3 length: 16 amino acids. CDR3 sequence: CASSERGTGINSPLHF. The DNA of the CDR3 is TGTGCCAGCAGTGAAAGAGGGACAGGGATTAATTCACCCCTCCACTTT.

In its sample, this clonotype was seen a few times. The chain has TRBV7-8 and TRBJ1-2; D might be TRBD1 (5 bases). The CDR3 loop spans 13 amino acids. In germline, CDR1 is SGHVS, CDR2 FQNEAQ. The V and J ends lost 4 bases and 2 bases respectively, with 8 bases between them. In nucleotides, the CDR3 is TGTGCCAGCAGCTCGGCAGGGAACTATGGCTACACCTTC. Amino acids: CASSSAGNYGYTF.

V is TRBV19 and J is TRBJ1-4; a weak D match, TRBD1 (6 bases). The germline CDR1 and CDR2 sequences are LNHDA and SQIVND (reference sequence). V gave up 8 bases and J gave up 5 bases, with 18 bases separating them. There are 15 residues in the CDR3. The CDR3, as DNA: TGTGCCAGTTCCGCCAGGACAGCATGGAATGAAAAACTGTTTTTT. This gives the protein CASSARTAWNEKLFF.

This clonotype was counted many times. The chain combines TRBV12-3 or TRBV12-4 with TRBJ2-2, with unresolved D. Trimming cost V 2 bases and J 1 base, with 11 bases left between them. This CDR3 is 16 amino acids long. In DNA, the CDR3 is TGTGCCAGCAGTTTACGGGCCACTGGGAACACCGGGGAGCTGTTTTTT. Its protein is CASSLRATGNTGELFF.

The rearrangement links TRBV28 to TRBJ2-3, with 8 bases lining up with TRBD2. V lost 6 bases, J lost 1 base, and 3 bases stayed unmatched. The CDR3 totals 14 residues. Germline loops: CDR1 MDHEN, CDR2 SYDVKM. CDR3 in DNA: TGTGCCAGCAGACTAGCGGTAGGCACAGATACGCAGTATTTT. Translation gives CASRLAVGTDTQYF. The whole variable domain, filled in from reference TRBV28 and TRBJ2-3, reads DVKVTQSSRYLVKRTGEKVFLECVQDMDHENMFWYRQDPGLGLRLIYFSYDVKMKEKGDIPEGYSVSREKKERFSLILESASTNQTSMYLCASRLAVGTDTQYFGPGTRLTVL.

The rearrangement links TRBV19 to TRBJ2-1, with 10 bases identical to TRBD2. Germline V gene lookup returns CDR1 LNHDA and CDR2 SQIVND (reference sequence). The V segment lost 3 bases and the J segment 1 base; nucleotides outside the gene matches: 12. The CDR3 covers 19 residues. The CDR3: CASSIPPWTSGFSYNEQFF. CDR3 coding DNA: TGTGCCAGTAGTATTCCCCCTTGGACTAGCGGCTTTTCCTACAATGAGCAGTTCTTC.

This clonotype was detected only a few times. The chain employs TRBV20-1 and TRBJ2-2, with TRBD2 as a possible D gene (5 bases). This CDR3 has 14 amino acids. Germline CDR1 and CDR2: DFQATT and SNEGSKA (reference sequence). The V end lost 2 bases, the J end lost 2 bases, and 9 bases lay between the germline ends. This CDR3 is CSARKGSNTGELFF. As DNA, the CDR3 is TGCAGTGCTAGAAAAGGGAGCAACACCGGGGAGCTGTTTTTT.

This clonotype was detected only a few times. This chain uses TRBV6-2 or TRBV6-3 with TRBJ1-6; TRBD1 is a possible D gene (6 bases). The CDR3 runs to 11 residues. V was cut by 11 bases and J by 6 bases, with 8 bases left in between. Germline lookup yields CDR1 MNHEY and CDR2 SVGEGT. The CDR3 protein is CAGGGNSPLHF. DNA for the CDR3: TGTGCCGGAGGGGGTAATTCACCCCTCCACTTT.

V usage is TRBV20-1 and J usage is TRBJ1-1, with TRBD1 matching 7 bases. Germline CDR1 is DFQATT and CDR2 is SNEGSKA (reference sequence). CDR3 length equals 13 residues. J was trimmed by 4 bases and V by 3 bases; bases with no gene match: 5. This CDR3 is CSARTTGRTEAFF. The CDR3 region has the DNA TGCAGTGCTAGGACGACAGGGCGCACTGAAGCTTTCTTT.

The chain is built from TRBV19 and TRBJ1-2, with 9 bases aligning to TRBD1. Germline lookup yields CDR1 LNHDA and CDR2 SQIVND (reference sequence). The V and J ends lost 5 bases and 2 bases, in that order; junction bases with no gene match: 6. The length of the CDR3 is 15 residues. CDR3 coding DNA: TGTGCCAGTAGTTACCCGGACAGGGGCAACTATGGCTACACCTTC. It translates to CASSYPDRGNYGYTF.